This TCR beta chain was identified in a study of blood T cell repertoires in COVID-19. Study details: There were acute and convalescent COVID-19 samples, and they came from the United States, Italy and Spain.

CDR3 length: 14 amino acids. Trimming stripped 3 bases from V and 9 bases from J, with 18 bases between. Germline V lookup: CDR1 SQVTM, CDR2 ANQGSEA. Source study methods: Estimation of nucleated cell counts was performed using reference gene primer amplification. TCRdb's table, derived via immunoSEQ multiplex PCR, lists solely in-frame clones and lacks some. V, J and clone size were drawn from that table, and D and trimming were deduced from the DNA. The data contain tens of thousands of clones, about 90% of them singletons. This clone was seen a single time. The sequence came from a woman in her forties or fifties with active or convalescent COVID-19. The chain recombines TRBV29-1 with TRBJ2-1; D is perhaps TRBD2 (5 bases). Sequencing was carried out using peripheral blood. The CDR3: CSVDERGYGSEQFF. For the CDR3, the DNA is TGCAGCGTTGACGAACGAGGGTATGGGAGTGAGCAGTTCTTC.